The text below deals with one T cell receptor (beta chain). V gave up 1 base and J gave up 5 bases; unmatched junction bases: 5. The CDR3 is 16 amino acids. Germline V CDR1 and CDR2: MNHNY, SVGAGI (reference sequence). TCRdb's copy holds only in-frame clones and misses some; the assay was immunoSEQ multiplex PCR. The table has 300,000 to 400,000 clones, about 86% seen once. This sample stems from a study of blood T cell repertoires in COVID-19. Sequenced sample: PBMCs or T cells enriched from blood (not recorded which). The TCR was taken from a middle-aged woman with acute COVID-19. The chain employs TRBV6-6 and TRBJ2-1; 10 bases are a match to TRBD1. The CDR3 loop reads CASSYFLGTGDNEQFF. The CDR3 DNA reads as TGTGCCAGCAGTTACTTCCTCGGGACAGGGGACAATGAGCAGTTCTTC.